The clone carrying this T cell receptor beta chain has only a few counts. The data originate from a study of blood T cell repertoires in COVID-19. Study as a whole: PBMCs, B-cell-depleted T cells, or T cells provided the cDNA or gDNA that made up the material.

Profiling relied on immunoSEQ multiplex PCR, and the TCRdb table lists in-frame clones only, not all of them. The table includes 70,000 to 80,000 clones, roughly four fifths detected once. The sample comprised peripheral blood. The source is a man older than 75 with acute or convalescent COVID-19.

CDR3 bases: TGTGCCACGGGTCGGGTATTAGCTAACTATGGCTACACCTTC. Translating it yields CATGRVLANYGYTF. This chain joins TRBV6-5 and TRBJ1-2; unclear D gene. This CDR3 is built from 14 residues. Per the germline V gene, CDR1 is MNHEY and CDR2 is SVGAGI. Trimming shortened V by 10 bases and J by 0 bases, and 15 bases separated the two germline ends.